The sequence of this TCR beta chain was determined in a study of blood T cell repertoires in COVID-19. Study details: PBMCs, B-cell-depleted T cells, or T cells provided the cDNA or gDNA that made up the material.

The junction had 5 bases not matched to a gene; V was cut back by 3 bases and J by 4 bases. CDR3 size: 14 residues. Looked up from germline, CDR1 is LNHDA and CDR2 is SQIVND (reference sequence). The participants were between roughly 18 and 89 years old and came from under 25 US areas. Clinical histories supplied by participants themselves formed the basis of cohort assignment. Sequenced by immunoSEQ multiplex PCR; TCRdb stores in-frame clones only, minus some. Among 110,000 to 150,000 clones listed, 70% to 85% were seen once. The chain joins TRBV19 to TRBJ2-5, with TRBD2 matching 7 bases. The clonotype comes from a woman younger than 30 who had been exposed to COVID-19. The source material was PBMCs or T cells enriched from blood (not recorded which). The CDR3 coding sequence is TGTGCCAGTAGTATGGGGGGGTTTGGAGAGACCCAGTACTTC. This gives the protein CASSMGGFGETQYF.